These 28 T cell receptor beta chains share one sample of origin, sequenced in a study of CD8+ T cells in alopecia areata. As to treatment: oral pan-JAK inhibitor, 5-10 mg twice daily. RNA was isolated and reverse transcribed to cDNA, the sequencing template. The table came from immunoSEQ multiplex PCR; TCRdb's copy has only in-frame clones and leaves some out. The sample has approximately 100,000 clones, roughly 56% seen once. The input for sequencing was CD8+ T cells sorted from blood, taken at roughly week 55, from a patient treated with tofacitinib. The receptors originated from a human donor with alopecia areata.

The chain is built from TRBV29-1 and TRBJ1-2, with 10 nucleotides matching TRBD1. The CDR3 consists of 12 residues. Germline V gene lookup returns CDR1 SQVTM and CDR2 ANQGSEA. The ends lost 6 bases at V and 8 bases at J; junction bases unmatched: 6. The CDR3 nucleotides are TGCAGCGTCGATGGACAGGGGGGAGGCTACACCTTC. Amino acid sequence: CSVDGQGGGYTF.

The count of this clone is one. The chain combines TRBV5-1 with TRBJ1-6; perhaps TRBD1 as D (5 bases). CDR3 size: 16 residues. CDR1 SGHRS and CDR2 YFSETQ come from the germline V gene. V shed 3 bases and J shed 9 bases, with 19 bases lying between them. CDR3 coding DNA: TGCGCCAGCAGCTGGTGGGGACCAGCGTTTAGTTCACCCCTCCACTTT. The encoded protein is CASSWWGPAFSSPLHF.

V and J are TRBV5-1 and TRBJ2-3; the D is unclear. V dropped 8 bases and J dropped 0 bases, with 10 bases sitting between them. The CDR3 spans 13 residues. The V gene's germline CDR1 is SGHRS and CDR2 YFSETQ. DNA for the CDR3: TGCGCCAGTTGCGCAGATAGCACAGATACGCAGTATTTT. This encodes CASCADSTDTQYF.

The DNA for the CDR3 is TGTGCCAGCAGTTTGGGGGAGAACTATGGCTACACCTTC. Translated: CASSLGENYGYTF. V gene TRBV27 combines with J gene TRBJ1-2; possibly TRBD1 for D (5 bases). Germline V gene sequence: CDR1 MNHEY, CDR2 SMNVEV (reference sequence). The CDR3 spans 13 residues. V was pared by 3 bases and J by 2 bases, with 7 bases between.

The genes are TRBV1 and TRBJ1-2. TRBV1 corresponds to a pseudogene. This CDR3 spans 15 amino acids. The CDR3 protein is CTSSQARRPNYGYTF. The CDR3 coding sequence is TGCACCAGCAGCCAAGCGAGACGGCCTAACTATGGCTACACCTTC.

The chain has TRBV7-9 and TRBJ2-7; 9 bases map to TRBD2. The CDR3 has 15 residues. Germline assignment: CDR1 SEHNR and CDR2 FQNEAQ (reference sequence). The ends lost 3 bases at V and 5 bases at J; junction bases unmatched: 8. The CDR3, as DNA: TGTGCCAGCAGCTTTAGTGGGACTAGCCCCCACGAGCAGTACTTC. Protein: CASSFSGTSPHEQYF.

V usage is TRBV14 and J usage is TRBJ2-5, with D unclear. The CDR3 is 17 residues long. Germline V gene sequence: CDR1 SGHDN, CDR2 FVKESK. Between the trimmed V and J ends, which lost 1 base and 4 bases, there was a span of 19 bases. The CDR3 bases are TGTGCCAGCAGCCAAGCTATTTGGGATTCCGAGGTAGAGACCCAGTACTTC. It codes for CASSQAIWDSEVETQYF.

This clone was observed a handful of times. V is TRBV11-2 and J is TRBJ1-2; 9 positions match TRBD1. V lost 4 bases to trimming and J lost 8 bases; unmatched junction nucleotides: 11. Per the germline V gene, CDR1 is SGHAT and CDR2 is FQNNGV. This CDR3 contains 15 residues. The CDR3 loop is CASSSTTGQGYGYTF. Here the CDR3 DNA reads TGTGCCAGCAGCTCCACTACGGGACAGGGCTACGGCTACACCTTC.

This clone showed up just a few times. The genes are TRBV5-4 and TRBJ2-7, with D tentatively TRBD1 (7 bases). This CDR3 has 14 residues. V lost 0 bases and J lost 3, with 10 bases in between. Germline values: CDR1 SGHNT, CDR2 YYREEE (reference sequence). CDR3 sequence (DNA): TGTGCCAGCAGCTTGGGACAGGGAGGCTACGAGCAGTACTTC. It codes for CASSLGQGGYEQYF.

The chain uses TRBV29-1 and TRBJ1-5, with unresolved D. The germline V gene has CDR1 SQVTM and CDR2 ANQGSEA. This CDR3 is built from 13 residues. V shed 4 bases and J shed 5 bases, with 12 bases lying between them. Written as DNA, the CDR3 is TGCAGCGTTGTTTTGAACAAGGATCAGCCCCAGCATTTT. This gives the protein CSVVLNKDQPQHF.

CDR3 loop: CASSQYSSDYEQYF. CDR3 sequence (DNA): TGCGCCAGCAGCCAATACAGTTCCGACTACGAGCAGTACTTC. The rearrangement uses TRBV4-1 and TRBJ2-7; no definite D call. The CDR3 is 14 amino acids. V lost 2 bases and J 3 bases, leaving 11 bases between the germline ends. Germline CDR1 MGHRA, CDR2 YSYEKL.

In its sample, this clone was seen a few times. This rearrangement joins TRBV9 to TRBJ2-3, with 7 bases lining up with TRBD2. Germline CDR1 and CDR2: SGDLS and YYNGEE. After removal of 0 bases from V and 1 base from J, the junction contained 5 bases not matched to a gene. This CDR3 is 16 amino acids long. The CDR3 region has the DNA TGTGCCAGCAGCGTAGCAAGCCGGGGGGGCACAGATACGCAGTATTTT. It is translated as CASSVASRGGTDTQYF.

The V and J genes are TRBV29-1 and TRBJ1-2, with 8 bases lining up with TRBD1. CDR1 is SQVTM, CDR2 ANQGSEA, per germline. This CDR3 is 17 amino acids long. V lost 2 bases to trimming and J lost 0 bases; unmatched junction nucleotides: 11. CDR3 bases: TGCAGCGTTGAATGGGAATTTCGGGACAGGACTAACTATGGCTACACCTTC. Its protein is CSVEWEFRDRTNYGYTF.

The V gene is TRBV27, the J gene TRBJ2-7; 12 positions agree with TRBD2. The length of the CDR3 is 14 residues. The junction had 5 bases not matched to a gene; V was cut back by 8 bases and J by 3 bases. Germline CDR1 and CDR2: MNHEY and SMNVEV (reference sequence). The CDR3 loop is CASATSGGYYEQYF. The CDR3 nucleotides read TGTGCCAGCGCGACTAGCGGGGGATACTACGAGCAGTACTTC.

This clone was seen a few times. The DNA for the CDR3 is TGTGCTAGTGGTTTGGGTAGTGCGGCCTATGGCTACACCTTC. Translation: CASGLGSAAYGYTF. The chain carries TRBV12-5 and TRBJ1-2, with unresolved D. The CDR3 has 14 amino acids. The V and J ends lost 1 base and 4 bases respectively, with 10 bases between them. Germline CDR1 reads LGHNT; CDR2 reads FRNRAP.

The chain combines TRBV2 with TRBJ2-5; 7 nucleotides agree with TRBD2. The CDR3 runs to 13 residues. CDR1 is SNHLY, CDR2 FYNNEI, per germline. V dropped 8 bases and J dropped 7; count of bases not matched to a gene: 10. DNA for the CDR3: TGTGCCAGCGTACTAGCGTCCTCGGGGACCCAGTACTTC. As protein: CASVLASSGTQYF.

This rearrangement joins TRBV7-9 to TRBJ2-5; either TRBD1 or TRBD2 may supply D (6 bases each). Germline values: CDR1 SEHNR, CDR2 FQNEAQ (reference sequence). This CDR3 contains 15 residues. V lost 5 bases, J lost 5 bases, and 18 bases lay in between. The DNA of the CDR3 is TGTGCCAGCAGCGACCCGGGGGCTAAATGGGAGACCCAGTACTTC. It encodes CASSDPGAKWETQYF.

This clone was counted between two and nine times. The rearrangement uses TRBV5-6 and TRBJ2-2, with TRBD2 identical over 7 bases. The CDR3 covers 15 residues. CDR1 and CDR2 (germline): SGHDT, YYEEEE. V dropped 4 bases and J dropped 5; count of bases not matched to a gene: 8. CDR3 nucleotides: TGTGCCAGCAGCCCGGAGCGGGGCCCGACCGGGGAGCTGTTTTTT. Translating it yields CASSPERGPTGELFF.

The CDR3 loop reads CASEHEPVKTQYF. The CDR3 coding sequence is TGTGCCAGCGAACATGAGCCCGTGAAGACCCAGTACTTC. The chain recombines TRBV6-6 with TRBJ2-5, with unresolved D. The ends were cut back, 8 bases at V and 6 bases at J, with 16 bases in the middle. Per germline, CDR1 MNHNY and CDR2 SVGAGI (reference sequence). The CDR3 is 13 residues long.

The chain uses TRBV27 and TRBJ2-1; D might be TRBD1 (6 bases). CDR1 MNHEY and CDR2 SMNVEV come from the germline V gene (reference sequence). The CDR3 extends over 15 amino acids. V was pared by 8 bases and J by 2 bases, with 16 bases between. This CDR3 is CASVAAGDAYNEQFF. The CDR3 nucleotides read TGTGCCAGCGTTGCTGCAGGGGATGCCTACAATGAGCAGTTCTTC.

This chain uses TRBV4-1 with TRBJ2-1, with no clear D. This CDR3 has 13 residues. Germline V lookup: CDR1 MGHRA, CDR2 YSYEKL. V shed 1 base and J shed 9 bases, with 10 bases lying between them. As DNA, the CDR3 is TGCGCCAGCAGCCAAGTGCCGGGCGGTGAGCAGTTCTTC. Translating it yields CASSQVPGGEQFF.

This sequence joins TRBV21-1 and TRBJ1-2; TRBD1, the D gene given by the table, was not confirmed from the DNA. TRBV21-1 is a recognized pseudogene. This CDR3 contains 15 residues. The chain's CDR3 is CASSKGMAGGPGYTF. The CDR3 DNA follows: TGTGCCAGCAGCAAAGGGATGGCAGGGGGGCCTGGCTACACCTTC.

V gene TRBV29-1 combines with J gene TRBJ1-1; 8 nucleotides align to TRBD1. V gave up 6 bases and J gave up 8 bases; unmatched junction bases: 8. This CDR3 comprises 12 residues. Germline values: CDR1 SQVTM, CDR2 ANQGSEA. The chain's CDR3 is CSVGGQGIEAFF. The CDR3 nucleotides are TGCAGCGTGGGAGGACAGGGCATCGAAGCTTTCTTT.

The chain has TRBV6-5 and TRBJ1-2, with a possible D match to TRBD1 (6 bases). V was trimmed by 0 bases and J by 6 bases, leaving 17 bases between them. Germline-derived CDR1 and CDR2 are MNHEY and SVGAGI. This CDR3 region has 16 residues. DNA for the CDR3: TGTGCCAGCAGTTACTCGGGGGCCAGGGGAGTGAATGGCTACACCTTC. It specifies CASSYSGARGVNGYTF.

J is TRBJ2-7 and V is TRBV5-1; D perhaps matches TRBD1 (6 bases). V was trimmed by 1 base and J by 5 bases, leaving 16 bases between them. Germline-derived CDR1 and CDR2 are SGHRS and YFSETQ. This CDR3 is 15 amino acids long. The CDR3 region is CASSLSNRAVNEQYF. In DNA form, the CDR3 reads TGCGCCAGCAGCTTGTCCAACAGGGCTGTGAACGAGCAGTACTTC. The whole variable domain, remainder taken from reference TRBV5-1 and TRBJ2-7, is KAGVTQTPRYLIKTRGQQVTLSCSPISGHRSVSWYQQTPGQGLQFLFEYFSETQRNKGNFPGRFSGRQFSNSRSEMNVSTLELGDSALYLCASSLSNRAVNEQYFGPGTRLTVT.

CDR3 DNA: TGTGCCAGCAGCGTATATATTAGCTCCTACAATGAGCAGTTCTTC. This sequence encodes CASSVYISSYNEQFF. V gene TRBV9 combines with J gene TRBJ2-1; D is uncertain. CDR1 and CDR2 (germline): SGDLS, YYNGEE. This CDR3 is built from 15 residues. The V end lost 1 base, the J end lost 0 bases, and 8 bases lay between the germline ends. The full variable domain, in which reference TRBV9 and TRBJ2-1 provide the parts outside the CDR3, is DSGVTQTPKHLITATGQRVTLRCSPRSGDLSVYWYQQSLDQGLQFLIQYYNGEERAKGNILERFSAQQFPDLHSELNLSSLELGDSALYFCASSVYISSYNEQFFGPGTRLTVL.

The chain links TRBV5-1 to TRBJ2-7, with TRBD1 matching over 8 bases. J gave up 9 bases and V 4 bases, and 15 bases lay outside the gene matches. This CDR3 is built from 15 residues. Germline V CDR1 and CDR2: SGHRS, YFSETQ. CDR3 region: CASSPGDRGYERQYF. CDR3 nucleotides: TGCGCCAGCAGCCCCGGTGACAGGGGATACGAGCGGCAGTACTTC.

This clone was detected only a few times. The chain recombines TRBV15 with TRBJ2-7; unclear D gene. The V gene lost 5 bases and the J gene lost 4 bases, with 18 bases spanning the gap. The CDR3 extends over 15 amino acids. In germline, CDR1 is LNHNV, CDR2 YYDKDF (reference sequence). CDR3 nucleotides: TGTGCCACCAGCTCAGAGCCCTCTCCAGAATACGAGCAGTACTTC. This translates into CATSSEPSPEYEQYF.